A single sample is the source of the 26 T cell receptor beta chains below, sequenced in a study of CD8 T cells in ankylosing spondylitis. Via MiXCR, TCRdb re-called the 5' RACE reads, giving one row per CDR3 protein. This repertoire shows about 300,000 distinct CDR3 sequences, around a tenth found once; its top ten account for roughly 9.5%. The sample was blood, either unsorted or a sorted T cell fraction (not recorded which). These receptors were obtained from a female donor with ankylosing spondylitis or in good health (not recorded which).

This clonotype was recorded many times. The CDR3 is CASSLRRQNTEAFF. For the CDR3, the DNA is TGCGCCAGCAGCCTTAGACGGCAGAACACTGAAGCTTTCTTT. This sequence joins TRBV5-1 and TRBJ1-1; D not resolved. Germline loops: CDR1 SGHRS, CDR2 YFSETQ. V shed 4 bases and J shed 1 base, with 11 bases lying between them. This CDR3 comprises 14 residues.

This clonotype occurred many times. Its ends do not fully match the called genes, so a read error is possible. The gene calls are TRBV7-2 and TRBJ2-1, with D uncertain. The CDR3 runs 12 residues. The germline V gene encodes CDR1 SGHTA and CDR2 FQGNSA. The CDR3: CASGLTSREQFF. The CDR3 nucleotides are TGTGCCAGCGGCTTAACTTCGAGGGAGCAGTTCTTC.

The V call is TRBV6-1, the J call TRBJ2-4; D assignment may be TRBD1 or TRBD2 (6 bases each). The V end lost 6 bases, the J end lost 3 bases, and 18 bases lay between the germline ends. This CDR3 is built from 16 residues. The germline CDR1 and CDR2 sequences are MNHNS and SASEGT. The chain's CDR3 is CASRVGGKEGKNIQYF. The CDR3 DNA is TGTGCCAGCAGAGTAGGGGGTAAGGAGGGCAAAAACATTCAGTACTTC.

In its sample, this clonotype was seen a few times. The chain has TRBV20-1 and TRBJ1-5; TRBD1 is a possible D gene (6 bases). Trimming cost V 0 bases and J 7 bases, with 19 bases left between them. The CDR3 consists of 16 residues. Germline V gene data show CDR1 as DFQATT and CDR2 as SNEGSKA (reference sequence). The CDR3 sequence is CSARDSRNRVMQPQHF. The CDR3 DNA follows: TGCAGTGCTAGAGATTCTCGCAACAGGGTTATGCAGCCCCAGCATTTT.

V and J are TRBV7-9 and TRBJ1-3, with 10 bases fitting TRBD1. V dropped 0 bases and J dropped 4; count of bases not matched to a gene: 3. Germline lookup yields CDR1 SEHNR and CDR2 FQNEAQ (reference sequence). The CDR3 totals 16 residues. The CDR3 here is CASSLATGGSGNTIYF. CDR3 bases: TGTGCCAGCAGCTTAGCGACAGGGGGCTCGGGAAACACCATATATTTT.

About this clonotype: This could be a read error, since a much larger clone is one nucleotide away. The J gene is TRBJ2-1, the V gene TRBV5-1, with D perhaps TRBD2 (6 bases). This CDR3 is 15 amino acids long. CDR1 SGHRS and CDR2 YFSETQ come from the germline V gene. CDR3 nucleotide sequence: TGCGCCAGCAGCTTGCGCGGGGAATATTCCAATGAGCAGTCCTTC. Translated, it gives CASSLRGEYSNEQSF.

This chain uses TRBV10-3 with TRBJ1-5; tentatively, D is TRBD1 (6 bases). The CDR3 is made up of 13 amino acids. The ends were cut back, 10 bases at V and 3 bases at J, with 13 bases in the middle. In germline, CDR1 is ENHRY, CDR2 SYGVKD. The CDR3 DNA reads as TGTGCCACCGGACAGAGCAACAATCAGCCCCAGCATTTT. It encodes CATGQSNNQPQHF.

The sample holds a few counts of this clonotype. The rearrangement uses TRBV20-1 and TRBJ2-3; TRBD2 agrees at 10 bases. V shed 6 bases, J shed 0 bases, and the junction held 15 bases outside the gene matches. This CDR3 is built from 18 residues. CDR1 and CDR2 from the germline V gene are DFQATT and SNEGSKA (reference sequence). The CDR3 sequence is CSARLTLAGVQSTDTQYF. The CDR3 nucleotides read TGCAGTGCCCGATTAACGCTAGCGGGGGTACAAAGCACAGATACGCAGTATTTT.

This clonotype was observed many times. This chain joins TRBV7-9 and TRBJ2-4; D is unresolved. V lost 5 bases, J lost 0 bases, and 11 bases lay in between. Germline loops: CDR1 SEHNR, CDR2 FQNEAQ (reference sequence). CDR3 length: 15 residues. The chain's CDR3 is CASSNSELAKNIQYF. The CDR3 DNA reads TGTGCCAGCAGCAACAGTGAACTAGCCAAAAACATTCAGTACTTC. Based on the CDR3 plus reference TRBV7-9 and TRBJ2-4, the full variable domain is DTGVSQNPRHKITKRGQNVTFRCDPISEHNRLYWYRQTLGQGPEFLTYFQNEAQLEKSRLLSDRFSAERPKGSFSTLEIQRTEQGDSAMYLCASSNSELAKNIQYFGAGTRLSVL.

This clonotype was observed a few times. This sequence joins TRBV16 and TRBJ1-5; D is unresolved. There are 13 residues in the CDR3. Germline lookup yields CDR1 KGHSY and CDR2 FQNENV. Trimming pared 4 bases from V and 6 bases from J, leaving 10 bases between. CDR3 DNA: TGTGCCAGCAGCCTTGAAAAGGGTCAGCCCCAGCATTTT. Encoded protein: CASSLEKGQPQHF. Based on the CDR3 plus reference TRBV16 and TRBJ1-5, the full variable domain is GEEVAQTPKHLVRGEGQKAKLYCAPIKGHSYVFWYQQVLKNEFKFLISFQNENVFDETGMPKERFSAKCLPNSPCSLEIQATKLEDSAVYFCASSLEKGQPQHFGDGTRLSIL.

This clonotype was observed a handful of times. This chain uses TRBV27 with TRBJ2-7; D is undetermined. Trimming removed 6 bases at V and 3 bases at J, with 12 bases between. Per germline, CDR1 MNHEY and CDR2 SMNVEV (reference sequence). This CDR3 comprises 13 residues. CDR3 nucleotides: TGTGCCAGCAGCACTCCTACCCTCTACGAGCAGTACTTC. It encodes CASSTPTLYEQYF.

In this sample, this clonotype turned up many times. V gene TRBV12-3 or TRBV12-4 combines with J gene TRBJ2-7, with D tentatively TRBD2 (5 bases). The CDR3 loop spans 11 amino acids. V dropped 6 bases and J dropped 9 bases, with 12 bases sitting between them. As DNA, the CDR3 is TGTGCCAGCAGCGAGGACTTCGGGCAGTACTTC. It encodes CASSEDFGQYF.

This clonotype was detected only a few times. This chain connects TRBV7-8 to TRBJ2-2, with 9 bases that match TRBD1. The CDR3 covers 14 residues. Unmatched junction bases numbered 6, after V lost 4 bases and J lost 9 bases. CDR1 SGHVS and CDR2 FQNEAQ come from the germline V gene. CDR3: CASSSGTGTRELFF. DNA of the CDR3: TGTGCCAGCAGCTCCGGGACAGGGACTAGGGAGCTGTTTTTT. Full variable domain (outside the CDR3, taken from reference TRBV7-8 and TRBJ2-2): GAGVSQSPRYKVAKRGQDVALRCDPISGHVSLFWYQQALGQGPEFLTYFQNEAQLDKSGLPSDRFFAERPEGSVSTLKIQRTQQEDSAVYLCASSSGTGTRELFFGEGSRLTVL.

This clonotype was recorded at least ten times. The rearrangement joins TRBV29-1 to TRBJ1-6; no firm D call. Germline CDR1 reads SQVTM; CDR2 reads ANQGSEA. This CDR3 contains 13 residues. The V and J ends lost 7 bases and 10 bases respectively, with 17 bases between them. The DNA of the CDR3 is TGCAGCGCCCAAACGGACGGGAGCTCACCCCTCCACTTT. This sequence encodes CSAQTDGSSPLHF.

In its sample, this clonotype was seen many times. The rearrangement uses TRBV12-3 or TRBV12-4 and TRBJ2-1; D unclear. The V gene lost 1 base and the J gene lost 4 bases, with 8 bases spanning the gap. The CDR3 extends over 14 amino acids. This CDR3 is CASSLVAVYNEQFF. The CDR3 nucleotides read TGTGCCAGCAGTTTAGTAGCAGTTTACAATGAGCAGTTCTTC.

This clonotype was seen more than once but under ten times. The chain combines TRBV20-1 with TRBJ2-3; D remains ambiguous. Looked up from germline, CDR1 is DFQATT and CDR2 is SNEGSKA (reference sequence). This CDR3 contains 13 residues. The CDR3 nucleotides read TGCAGCTTCTTGGCCCAAAGCACAGATACGCAGTATTTT. Protein product: CSFLAQSTDTQYF.

A remark on this clonotype: Given a much more abundant clone one base away, this may be a read error. In nucleotides, the CDR3 is TGCGCCAGCACGGAGGGAAACACCGGGGAGCTGTTTTTT. It yields the protein CASTEGNTGELFF. This chain joins TRBV10-2 and TRBJ2-2; maybe TRBD2 (6 bases). Trimming removed 7 bases from V and 2 bases from J, with 8 bases in between. Germline V gene lookup returns CDR1 WSHSY and CDR2 SAAADI. The CDR3 length is 13 residues.

The chain uses TRBV7-9 and TRBJ1-6; D is unclear. This CDR3 is 15 amino acids long. Germline CDR1 reads SEHNR; CDR2 reads FQNEAQ (reference sequence). V lost 4 bases, J lost 6 bases, and 13 bases lay in between. CDR3 nucleotide sequence: TGTGCCAGCAGCTCTTTACGGACTCTTAATTCACCCCTCCACTTT. Protein: CASSSLRTLNSPLHF.

This clonotype was found many times. The chain combines TRBV18 with TRBJ1-3; D uncertain. Germline lookup yields CDR1 KGHSH and CDR2 LQKENI. The CDR3 has 21 amino acids. V lost 1 base to trimming and J lost 0 bases, with 25 bases between them. CDR3 sequence (DNA): TGTGCCAGCTCACCACGCCGTCCGGCAGGAAGGGTTGGCAACTCTGGAAACACCATATATTTT. Its translation: CASSPRRPAGRVGNSGNTIYF.

This clonotype has only a few counts. This chain links TRBV7-2 with TRBJ2-5; D is ambiguous. Germline values: CDR1 SGHTA, CDR2 FQGNSA. The CDR3 runs to 13 residues. The V end was cut by 5 bases, the J end by 5 bases, with 12 bases between. CDR3 coding DNA: TGTGCCAGCAGCCCTGGGTTCGTCGAGACCCAGTACTTC. This sequence encodes CASSPGFVETQYF.

The CDR3 DNA reads as TGTGCCAGCAGCCAAGATCGGCGGCAGGGTATCTACGAGCAGTACTTC. Translating it yields CASSQDRRQGIYEQYF. This chain joins TRBV4-2 and TRBJ2-7, with D perhaps TRBD1 (5 bases). Trimming took 0 bases from V and 3 from J, leaving 15 bases between them. Germline loops: CDR1 LGHNA, CDR2 YNFKEQ. The CDR3 runs 16 residues.

This clonotype came up many times. V is TRBV27 and J is TRBJ2-2; possible D gene TRBD2, 6 bases. The CDR3 is 14 amino acids. Trimming took 5 bases from V and 5 from J, leaving 12 bases between them. CDR1 MNHEY and CDR2 SMNVEV come from the germline V gene (reference sequence). The DNA for the CDR3 is TGTGCCAGCAGTCCCGGGACTCCGACCGGGGAGCTGTTTTTT. Translation: CASSPGTPTGELFF.

This clonotype was recorded at least ten times. V and J are TRBV3-1 and TRBJ2-6, with D possibly being TRBD2 (5 bases). CDR1 is LGHDT and CDR2 is YNNKEL in the germline V gene (reference sequence). The CDR3 is made up of 15 amino acids. Trimming removed 5 bases from V and 2 bases from J, with 10 bases in between. This CDR3 is CASSSEGAGANVLTF. In nucleotides, the CDR3 is TGTGCCAGCAGCTCCGAGGGTGCTGGGGCCAACGTCCTGACTTTC.

This clonotype was recorded many times. CDR3 DNA sequence: TGTGCCAGCAGTTTAGCCGGGATTAACACCGGGGAGCTGTTTTTT. Its protein product is CASSLAGINTGELFF. The genes are TRBV12-3 or TRBV12-4 and TRBJ2-2; D is possibly TRBD2 (5 bases). The CDR3 runs 15 residues. V was cut by 0 bases and J by 2 bases, with 7 bases left in between.

This clonotype was counted many times. The rearrangement uses TRBV29-1 and TRBJ1-2, with D possibly matching TRBD1 (6 bases). Trimming left V 6 bases short and J 8 bases short, with 19 bases between. The germline gives CDR1 SQVTM, CDR2 ANQGSEA. This CDR3 region has 13 residues. The CDR3: CSVRGGRKRGYTF. The CDR3 coding sequence is TGCAGCGTCAGGGGAGGAAGGAAGAGGGGCTACACCTTC.

A note on this clonotype: This sequence may be a read error, since a much larger clone differs from it by one base. This CDR3 fails to terminate in the conserved phenylalanine or tryptophan, so it likely reflects a read error. V and J are TRBV20-1 and TRBJ2-3; 7 positions match TRBD1. CDR3 length equals 15 residues. V shed 0 bases and J 1 base; nucleotides not matched to a gene: 4. CDR1 and CDR2 (germline): DFQATT, SNEGSKA (reference sequence). The CDR3 nucleotides are TGCAGTGCTAGAGATTACAGGGGAGGCACAGATACGCAGTATTCT. The encoded protein is CSARDYRGGTDTQYS.